This T cell receptor (beta chain) derives from a study of metastatic and nonmetastatic thyroid tumors. Overall study: Repertoire comparisons spanned blood and tumor or nodule tissue from malignant and benign thyroid patients. Study findings and constraints: According to reports, the diversity of TCR beta was significantly higher in malignant thyroid tumors than in benign nodules, and this held in both blood and tumor samples.

Per the authors' pipeline: Using the CDR3 differences seen across clinicopathological groups, the authors built a distant-metastasis classifier for papillary thyroid cancer, which was meant to discriminate distant-metastatic patients. MiXCR re-clonotyped the PCR reads for TCRdb. In this record, the V and J calls reflect TCRdb's handling and not the investigators' own analysis. The sample holds roughly 9,200 clones, roughly 14% seen once. No treatment had been given to any patient before thyroid surgery. There are many counts of this clone. What it binds is not known. This clonotype was obtained from a female donor with papillary thyroid cancer or a benign thyroid nodule (not recorded which). Some clones in this sample may be carry-over from other donors' samples. The sample taken for sequencing was blood.

CDR3 DNA: TGCAGTGGGACTAGCGCGCCCTACGAGCAGTACTTC. It encodes CSGTSAPYEQYF. The rearrangement uses TRBV20-1 and TRBJ2-7; 9 bases agree with TRBD2. The ends lost 7 bases at V and 2 bases at J; junction bases unmatched: 3. The CDR3 has 12 residues. Germline CDR1 DFQATT, CDR2 SNEGSKA (reference sequence).